The 14 T cell receptor beta chains reported below all come from one sample, sequenced in a study of identical twins. TCRdb fed the 5' RACE reads into MiXCR, producing one record per CDR3 protein. The top ten hold 0.44% of the sample, which has fewer than 550,000 distinct CDR3 sequences, approximately 14% seen once. These data are also associated with another study on yellow fever vaccine responses in identical twins.

Sequenced sample: CD4+ T cells sorted from blood. The origin of the receptors is a woman aged 18-29 years in good health.

This clonotype was seen many times. The chain is built from TRBV28 and TRBJ2-4; D may be TRBD2 (5 bases). CDR1 is MDHEN, CDR2 SYDVKM, per germline. The CDR3 totals 17 residues. Between the trimmed V and J ends, which lost 2 bases and 7 bases, there was a span of 21 bases. CDR3 DNA: TGTGCCAGCAGTTTAAATCCCGCGACTCATCGGGGTAACATTCAGTACTTC. It specifies CASSLNPATHRGNIQYF.

V usage is TRBV3-1 and J usage is TRBJ1-6, with TRBD1 identical over 9 bases. V shed 4 bases, J shed 10 bases, and the junction held 8 bases outside the gene matches. Germline values: CDR1 LGHDT, CDR2 YNNKEL (reference sequence). CDR3 length: 15 residues. DNA for the CDR3: TGTGCCAGCAGCCTTAACAGGGGGCAAGGATCACCCCTCCACTTT. It specifies CASSLNRGQGSPLHF.

V gene TRBV6-1 combines with J gene TRBJ2-3, with D tentatively TRBD1 or TRBD2 (5 bases each). Between the trimmed V and J ends, which lost 6 bases and 4 bases, there was a span of 14 bases. The CDR3 runs 14 residues. Looked up from germline, CDR1 is MNHNS and CDR2 is SASEGT. CDR3 sequence reads: CASSPRGTPDTQYF. Here the CDR3 DNA reads TGTGCCAGCAGCCCTCGAGGGACCCCAGATACGCAGTATTTT.

The chain has TRBV28 and TRBJ2-1; 7 bases agree with TRBD1. The V gene's germline CDR1 is MDHEN and CDR2 SYDVKM. The CDR3 length is 16 residues. Trimming cost V 4 bases and J 3 bases; bases outside gene matches: 9. The CDR3 sequence: CASSSLWGTVYNEQFF. The CDR3 DNA is TGTGCCAGCAGTTCACTTTGGGGGACAGTCTACAATGAGCAGTTCTTC. Full variable domain (missing parts from reference TRBV28 and TRBJ2-1): DVKVTQSSRYLVKRTGEKVFLECVQDMDHENMFWYRQDPGLGLRLIYFSYDVKMKEKGDIPEGYSVSREKKERFSLILESASTNQTSMYLCASSSLWGTVYNEQFFGPGTRLTVL.

The rearrangement links TRBV12-3 or TRBV12-4 to TRBJ2-3, with D hard to call. V shed 2 bases and J shed 4 bases, with 10 bases lying between them. This CDR3 comprises 14 residues. The CDR3, as DNA: TGTGCCAGCAGTTTACCCATAGAGGCAGATACGCAGTATTTT. Encoded protein: CASSLPIEADTQYF.

Many counts were recorded for this clonotype. The genes are TRBV5-1 and TRBJ2-7; 8 bases match TRBD2. There are 15 residues in the CDR3. Trimming took 0 bases from V and 0 from J; bases not matched to a gene: 2. The germline V gene has CDR1 SGHRS and CDR2 YFSETQ. The CDR3 nucleotides are TGCGCCAGCAGCTTGGAACTAGCGGTCTCCTACGAGCAGTACTTC. Its protein product is CASSLELAVSYEQYF. The full variable domain, in which reference TRBV5-1 and TRBJ2-7 provide the parts outside the CDR3, is KAGVTQTPRYLIKTRGQQVTLSCSPISGHRSVSWYQQTPGQGLQFLFEYFSETQRNKGNFPGRFSGRQFSNSRSEMNVSTLELGDSALYLCASSLELAVSYEQYFGPGTRLTVT.

The chain links TRBV20-1 to TRBJ2-2; the D is unclear. This CDR3 comprises 11 residues. The V and J ends lost 4 bases and 9 bases respectively, with 9 bases between them. Germline lookup yields CDR1 DFQATT and CDR2 SNEGSKA (reference sequence). Here the CDR3 DNA reads TGCAGTGCTACTTCGGCTCGGGAGCTGTTTTTT. Translating it yields CSATSARELFF.

This clonotype came up a few times. The genes are TRBV5-6 and TRBJ2-7; 11 nucleotides line up with TRBD2. J gave up 4 bases and V 3 bases, and 6 bases lay outside the gene matches. Per germline, CDR1 SGHDT and CDR2 YYEEEE. This CDR3 contains 15 residues. For the CDR3, the DNA is TGTGCCAGCAGCTCAACTAGCGGGAGTTTTTACGAGCAGTACTTC. Translation: CASSSTSGSFYEQYF.

This clonotype was counted ten times or more. This chain connects TRBV3-1 to TRBJ2-5; TRBD2 agrees at 12 bases. The trim removed 1 base at V and 2 bases at J, leaving 5 bases unmatched. Germline-derived CDR1 and CDR2 are LGHDT and YNNKEL (reference sequence). The CDR3 consists of 17 residues. Here the CDR3 reads CASSQGLLAGGQETQYF. CDR3 sequence (DNA): TGTGCCAGCAGCCAAGGGCTCCTAGCGGGAGGGCAAGAGACCCAGTACTTC.

This clonotype has at least ten counts. The gene calls are TRBV7-9 and TRBJ1-4; 9 nucleotides agree with TRBD1. After removal of 1 base from V and 8 bases from J, the junction contained 5 bases not matched to a gene. The germline gives CDR1 SEHNR, CDR2 FQNEAQ (reference sequence). This CDR3 comprises 15 residues. Here the CDR3 DNA reads TGTGCCAGCAGCTTAGGGGACAGGGATACCGAAAAACTGTTTTTT. Translated: CASSLGDRDTEKLFF. The full variable domain, in which reference TRBV7-9 and TRBJ1-4 provide the parts outside the CDR3, is DTGVSQNPRHKITKRGQNVTFRCDPISEHNRLYWYRQTLGQGPEFLTYFQNEAQLEKSRLLSDRFSAERPKGSFSTLEIQRTEQGDSAMYLCASSLGDRDTEKLFFGSGTQLSVL.

The CDR3 is CASNGLVNEQFF. The CDR3 nucleotides are TGTGCCAGCAACGGACTGGTGAATGAGCAGTTCTTC. This chain joins TRBV6-5 and TRBJ2-1, with D possibly TRBD2 on 5 matching bases. Germline CDR1 MNHEY, CDR2 SVGAGI. CDR3 length: 12 residues. Trimming took off 7 bases at V and 7 bases at J, with 11 bases between the two ends.

This chain links TRBV28 with TRBJ2-2; D is unclear. CDR3 length: 13 residues. V dropped 5 bases and J dropped 5 bases, with 9 bases sitting between them. Germline loops: CDR1 MDHEN, CDR2 SYDVKM. The CDR3, as DNA: TGTGCCAGCAGTAAGCCCTTGACCGGGGAGCTGTTTTTT. Encoded protein: CASSKPLTGELFF.

This clonotype was seen more than once but under ten times. The gene calls are TRBV5-1 and TRBJ2-2; 9 bases fit TRBD1. From germline, CDR1 is SGHRS and CDR2 YFSETQ. There are 17 residues in the CDR3. V gave up 4 bases and J gave up 1 base; unmatched junction bases: 8. The CDR3 is CASSSQGQGLNTGELFF. In nucleotides, the CDR3 is TGCGCCAGCAGCAGCCAGGGACAGGGACTGAACACCGGGGAGCTGTTTTTT.

V usage is TRBV3-1 and J usage is TRBJ1-5; no definite D call. From germline, CDR1 is LGHDT and CDR2 YNNKEL (reference sequence). The CDR3 covers 15 residues. Trimming pared 1 base from V and 0 bases from J, leaving 7 bases between. The CDR3 DNA reads as TGTGCCAGCAGCCAAGGGGTTAATAGCAATCAGCCCCAGCATTTT. Translating it yields CASSQGVNSNQPQHF.